A single sample is the source of the 27 T cell receptor beta chains below, sequenced in a study of tumor and adjacent non-tumor tissue in lung cancer. No cell sorting was done before RNA was extracted from the tissue. A modified ARM-PCR protocol with three rounds of nested PCR amplified TCRbeta. TCRdb used MiXCR to reprocess the multiplex PCR reads, holding one entry per CDR3 protein. The repertoire includes tens of thousands of distinct CDR3 sequences, less than 75% of them detected once, and around an eighth sits in the top ten. Sequenced material: lung tumor tissue. The receptors originated from a woman aged 70-85 years with non-small cell lung cancer.

Turning to this clonotype: The CDR3 carries no conserved terminal phenylalanine or tryptophan, so it likely arises from a read error. The rearrangement uses TRBV11-1 and TRBJ2-7, with D maybe TRBD2 (6 bases). Per the germline V gene, CDR1 is SGHAT and CDR2 is FQDESV (reference sequence). The CDR3 loop spans 14 amino acids. CDR3 DNA: TGTGCCTGCAGCCTACTAGCATGGGATGACGAGCAGTACCTC. Encoded protein: CACSLLAWDDEQYL.

For this clonotype: An end of the junction does not agree with germline; a read error may underlie this. V gene TRBV6-1 combines with J gene TRBJ2-7, with D hard to call. The CDR3 consists of 11 residues. Germline-derived CDR1 and CDR2 are MNHNS and SASEGT. The CDR3 is CASSEGWPWDF. The CDR3 nucleotides are TGTGCCAGCAGTGAAGGTTGGCCTTGGGACTTC.

To note about this clonotype: The junction differs from germline at one of its ends, possibly a read error. V usage is TRBV29-1 and J usage is TRBJ2-2, with D perhaps assigned TRBD1 or TRBD2 (5 bases each). Germline values: CDR1 SQVTM, CDR2 ANQGSEA. The CDR3 spans 13 residues. Here the CDR3 DNA reads TGCGGCGTTCTCAGGGTGAACACCGGGGAGCTGTTCTTT. This translates into CGVLRVNTGELFF.

About this clonotype: Mismatch with germline at one junction end may stem from a read error. The rearrangement uses TRBV28 and TRBJ1-6; D is unresolved. Germline V gene lookup returns CDR1 MDHEN and CDR2 SYDVKM. The CDR3 totals 16 residues. Written as DNA, the CDR3 is TGTGACAGCAGTTTGGGAGGGCTGACCTATAATTCACCCCTCCACTTT. Its protein is CDSSLGGLTYNSPLHF.

A word on this clonotype: The conserved closing phenylalanine or tryptophan is absent in this CDR3, likely reflecting a read error. V gene TRBV5-5 combines with J gene TRBJ2-7, with D uncertain. The germline V gene has CDR1 SGHKS and CDR2 YYEKEE (reference sequence). This CDR3 has 15 residues. The CDR3 loop is CASSLGSRVSYKQYL. As DNA, the CDR3 is TGTGCCAGCAGCTTGGGATCACGGGTCTCCTACAAGCAGTACTTA.

By its share, this clonotype is large. The V gene is TRBV5-6, the J gene TRBJ2-1, with unresolved D. The CDR3 length is 15 residues. V was pared by 0 bases and J by 8 bases, with 15 bases between. The germline V gene has CDR1 SGHDT and CDR2 YYEEEE. The CDR3 DNA sequence: TGTGCCAGCAGCTTGGGACCCCAGGAAGAGGATGAGCAGTTCTTC. Residues: CASSLGPQEEDEQFF.

Only a few counts were recorded for this clonotype. The chain has TRBV11-2 and TRBJ2-7; D remains ambiguous. The length of the CDR3 is 12 residues. Trimming removed 2 bases at V and 5 bases at J, with 7 bases between. CDR1 is SGHAT, CDR2 FQNNGV, per germline. CDR3 sequence: CASSLTQDEQYF. CDR3 coding DNA: TGTGCCAGCAGCTTAACCCAGGACGAGCAGTACTTC.

This clonotype has just one count. A read error may explain this, as a much larger clone is one base away. The V call is TRBV11-2, the J call TRBJ2-1; D ambiguous. Trimming pared 4 bases from V and 5 bases from J, leaving 15 bases between. The CDR3 spans 15 residues. Germline CDR1 and CDR2: SGHAT and FQNNGV. CDR3 coding DNA: TGTGCCAGCAGCTCCTTAGAGCTCACCCACAATGAGCAGTTCTTC. As protein: CASSSLELTHNEQFF.

This clonotype is medium-sized in the sample. The V gene is TRBV4-1, the J gene TRBJ2-3, with D uncertain. Trimming removed 5 bases at V and 0 bases at J, with 12 bases between. Germline V gene sequence: CDR1 MGHRA, CDR2 YSYEKL. The CDR3 spans 15 residues. Written as DNA, the CDR3 is TGCGCCAGCAGCAAAGGACGGATTAGCACAGATACGCAGTATTTT. This sequence encodes CASSKGRISTDTQYF.

As for this clonotype: Its ends do not fully match the called genes, so a read error is possible. This rearrangement joins TRBV5-4 to TRBJ2-1, with D perhaps TRBD2 (5 bases). This CDR3 has 17 amino acids. CDR1 and CDR2 (germline): SGHNT, YYREEE (reference sequence). For the CDR3, the DNA is TGTACCAGCAGCTTTGAGGGCAGGACCCGCTCCTACAATGAGCAGTTCTTC. This encodes CTSSFEGRTRSYNEQFF. Drawing the rest from reference TRBV5-4 and TRBJ2-1, the complete variable domain is ETGVTQSPTHLIKTRGQQVTLRCSSQSGHNTVSWYQQALGQGPQFIFQYYREEENGRGNFPPRFSGLQFPNYSSELNVNALELDDSALYLCTSSFEGRTRSYNEQFFGPGTRLTVL.

In regard to this clonotype: The junction differs from germline at one of its ends, possibly a read error. CDR3 protein: CVISLTWAPYNEQFF. The CDR3, as DNA: TGTGTCATCAGCTTGACATGGGCCCCCTACAATGAGCAGTTCTTC. This chain connects TRBV10-3 to TRBJ2-1; no definite D call. The CDR3 is 15 residues long. CDR1 is ENHRY, CDR2 SYGVKD, per germline.

Concerning this clonotype: Mismatch with germline at one junction end may stem from a read error. The chain employs TRBV6-6 and TRBJ1-6, with a tentative D call TRBD1 (5 bases). Germline V CDR1 and CDR2: MNHNY, SVGAGI (reference sequence). This CDR3 has 14 amino acids. CDR3 loop: CASTPRGEGSLLHF. The CDR3 region has the DNA TGTGCTAGTACCCCACGGGGGGAAGGATCACTCCTCCACTTT.

This clonotype was counted a few times. This may arise from a read error, as a much more abundant clone is one base away. The chain joins TRBV29-1 to TRBJ1-5; D is unresolved. The CDR3 sequence is 13 residues long. Trimming stripped 8 bases from V and 0 bases from J, with 11 bases between. Germline V lookup: CDR1 SQVTM, CDR2 ANQGSEA. CDR3 bases: TGCAGCACACGCGAACATAGCAATCAGCCCCAGCATTTT. Translated, it gives CSTREHSNQPQHF.

This clonotype was detected only once. At one end, the junction sequence differs from germline, possibly due to a read error. The gene calls are TRBV6-5 and TRBJ2-3, with D hard to call. The germline gives CDR1 MNHEY, CDR2 SVGAGI. The CDR3 covers 15 residues. The CDR3, as DNA: TGTGCCAGCAGTTACCCGTTTATGAACATAGATACGCGGTATTTT. It encodes CASSYPFMNIDTRYF.

This clonotype was observed once. J is TRBJ1-5 and V is TRBV6-6, with D hard to call. The V end lost 3 bases, the J end lost 7 bases, and 13 bases lay between the germline ends. The CDR3 contains 14 residues. Looked up from germline, CDR1 is MNHNY and CDR2 is SVGAGI (reference sequence). CDR3: CASSYPDVVQPQHF. Written as DNA, the CDR3 is TGTGCCAGCAGTTATCCGGACGTGGTACAGCCCCAGCATTTT.

J is TRBJ2-3 and V is TRBV6-1, with 12 bases that match TRBD2. This CDR3 spans 18 amino acids. Germline V gene sequence: CDR1 MNHNS, CDR2 SASEGT. V lost 6 bases, J lost 8 bases, and 18 bases stayed unmatched. The CDR3 reads CASSATRLAGVNVGTQYF. The CDR3 nucleotides read TGTGCCAGCAGCGCAACCAGACTAGCGGGAGTTAATGTAGGTACGCAGTATTTT.

This sequence joins TRBV11-2 and TRBJ2-7, with TRBD2 identical over 9 bases. The ends lost 4 bases at V and 9 bases at J; junction bases unmatched: 13. The CDR3 runs to 15 residues. Germline V gene lookup returns CDR1 SGHAT and CDR2 FQNNGV. This chain's CDR3 is CASSSLVAGGNGQYF. CDR3 sequence (DNA): TGTGCCAGCAGCTCCTTAGTGGCGGGGGGGAACGGGCAGTACTTC.

The sample holds one count of this clonotype. The V and J genes are TRBV4-1 and TRBJ2-1; the match to TRBD1 covers 11 bases. The germline gives CDR1 MGHRA, CDR2 YSYEKL. This CDR3 is built from 18 residues. V lost 9 bases, J lost 4 bases, and 17 bases stayed unmatched. The CDR3 nucleotides read TGCGCCAGTGGCCAAGATCGCGGACAGGGGGCGAGTTACAATGAGCAGTTCTTC. Translation gives CASGQDRGQGASYNEQFF.

About this clonotype itself: At one of its ends the junction is not consistent with the germline gene, which may arise from a read error. The J gene is TRBJ1-1, the V gene TRBV5-6, with D uncertain. CDR3 length equals 15 residues. CDR1 is SGHDT and CDR2 is YYEEEE in the germline V gene. CDR3 sequence: CASTNNPHIRTEALF. As DNA, the CDR3 is TGTGCCAGCACCAATAACCCCCATATACGGACTGAAGCTCTCTTT.

This clonotype was seen just once. The CDR3 does not close with the conserved phenylalanine or tryptophan, likely indicating a read error. V is TRBV6-5 and J is TRBJ2-7; 10 nucleotides align to TRBD1. This CDR3 is 14 amino acids long. Germline lookup yields CDR1 MNHEY and CDR2 SVGAGI. Trimming took 8 bases from V and 2 from J; bases not matched to a gene: 6. The CDR3 spells CASGPGTGAYEQYY. In DNA form, the CDR3 reads TGTGCCAGCGGTCCTGGGACAGGGGCCTACGAGCAGTACTAC.

Notes on this clonotype: It is likely a read error, because the conserved phenylalanine at the end of the CDR3 is missing. The chain links TRBV29-1 to TRBJ2-1; 11 bases align to TRBD2. The CDR3 runs 15 residues. The V and J ends lost 8 bases and 6 bases, in that order; junction bases with no gene match: 12. Per the germline V gene, CDR1 is SQVTM and CDR2 is ANQGSEA. The chain's CDR3 is CSFATSGSSGNEQFL. The CDR3 nucleotides are TGCAGCTTTGCCACTAGCGGGAGTTCTGGCAATGAGCAGTTCTTA.

This clonotype was found a few times. The chain links TRBV20-1 to TRBJ2-1; TRBD2 aligns across 9 bases. V shed 5 bases, J shed 4 bases, and the junction held 12 bases outside the gene matches. Germline CDR1 reads DFQATT; CDR2 reads SNEGSKA (reference sequence). This CDR3 comprises 16 residues. CDR3 nucleotide sequence: TGCAGTGCTCGGCTAGCGGGGACGAAAATTTACAATGAGCAGTTCTTC. Amino acid sequence: CSARLAGTKIYNEQFF.

In its sample, this clonotype was seen a few times. A read error may be the cause here, since a much bigger clone is one base away. The CDR3 end shows no conserved phenylalanine or tryptophan, and so a read error is likely. The V and J genes are TRBV12-3 or TRBV12-4 and TRBJ1-5, with D maybe TRBD1 (5 bases). The CDR3 sequence is 16 residues long. Trimming left V 8 bases short and J 2 bases short, with 19 bases between. The CDR3 sequence: CASGPMGGAGNQPQHL. CDR3 nucleotide sequence: TGTGCCAGCGGTCCCATGGGGGGAGCGGGCAATCAGCCCCAGCATCTT.

The chain employs TRBV4-1 and TRBJ1-1; D is undetermined. This CDR3 is built from 17 residues. CDR1 is MGHRA, CDR2 YSYEKL, per germline. This CDR3 reads CVSSQERSWTENTEAFF. CDR3 DNA: TGCGTTAGCAGCCAAGAACGGTCGTGGACGGAGAACACTGAAGCTTTCTTT.

About this clonotype: A junction boundary mismatches the germline segment, possibly from a read error. For the CDR3, the DNA is TGTGCCAGCAGTTTCCAGGGGGCGAACAGCGGGGAGCTGTTTTTT. Encoded protein: CASSFQGANSGELFF. The rearrangement joins TRBV12-3 or TRBV12-4 to TRBJ2-2; the match to TRBD1 covers 8 bases. The CDR3 consists of 15 residues.

The chain is built from TRBV11-3 and TRBJ2-5; possibly TRBD1 for D (6 bases). There are 14 residues in the CDR3. The V and J ends lost 8 bases and 5 bases respectively, with 18 bases between them. Germline V lookup: CDR1 SGHNT, CDR2 YENEEA. This CDR3 is CASGPRGRGETQYF. The CDR3 DNA reads TGTGCCAGCGGCCCCCGGGGCAGGGGTGAGACCCAGTACTTC.

Turning to this clonotype: Relative to the germline gene, one junction end is altered; a read error may explain this. The chain carries TRBV7-2 and TRBJ2-3; 11 bases fit TRBD2. Germline V gene sequence: CDR1 SGHTA, CDR2 FQGNSA. This CDR3 region has 16 residues. The CDR3 DNA reads as TGTGCCAGCAGCTACAGACTAGCGGGAACGACAGATACGCATTATTTT. Its translation: CASSYRLAGTTDTHYF.